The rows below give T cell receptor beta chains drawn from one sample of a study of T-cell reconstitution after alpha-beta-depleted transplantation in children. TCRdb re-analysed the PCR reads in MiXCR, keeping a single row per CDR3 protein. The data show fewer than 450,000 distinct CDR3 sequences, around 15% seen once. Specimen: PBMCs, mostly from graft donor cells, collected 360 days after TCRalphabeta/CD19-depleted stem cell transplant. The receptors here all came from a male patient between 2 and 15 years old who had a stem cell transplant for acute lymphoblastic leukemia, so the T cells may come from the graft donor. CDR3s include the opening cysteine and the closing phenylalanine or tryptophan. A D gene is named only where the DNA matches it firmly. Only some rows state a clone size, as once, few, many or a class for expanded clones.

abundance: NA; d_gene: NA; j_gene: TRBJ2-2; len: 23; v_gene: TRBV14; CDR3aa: CASSQDGSGAGAGASSNTGELFF; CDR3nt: TGTGCCAGCAGCCAAGACGGTTCTGGGGCGGGGGCAGGGGCTTCCTCGAACACCGGGGAGCTGTTTTTT
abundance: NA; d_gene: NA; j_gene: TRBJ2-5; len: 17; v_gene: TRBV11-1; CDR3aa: CASSLEPGQRREETQYF; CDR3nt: TGTGCCAGCAGCTTAGAACCGGGACAGCGGAGGGAAGAGACCCAGTACTTC
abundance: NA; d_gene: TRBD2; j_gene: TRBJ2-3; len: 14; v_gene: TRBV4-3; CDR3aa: CASSLGGRRDTQYF; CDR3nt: TGCGCCAGCAGCCTCGGCGGGAGAAGGGATACGCAGTATTTT
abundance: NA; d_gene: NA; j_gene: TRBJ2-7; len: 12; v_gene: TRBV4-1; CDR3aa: CASSKGGDEQYF; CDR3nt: TGCGCCAGCAGCAAGGGAGGCGACGAGCAGTACTTC
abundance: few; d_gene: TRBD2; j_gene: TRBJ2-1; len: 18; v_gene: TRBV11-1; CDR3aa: CASSSLAGGISSYNEQFF; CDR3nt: TGTGCCAGCAGCTCCTTAGCGGGAGGAATTAGCTCCTACAATGAGCAGTTCTTC
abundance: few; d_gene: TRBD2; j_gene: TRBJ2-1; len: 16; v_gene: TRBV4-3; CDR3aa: CASSFGLAGVRNEQFF; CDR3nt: TGCGCCAGCAGCTTCGGACTAGCCGGAGTAAGGAATGAGCAGTTCTTC
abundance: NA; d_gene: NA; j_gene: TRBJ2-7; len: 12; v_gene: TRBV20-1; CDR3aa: CSAREGAGEQYF; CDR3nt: TGCAGTGCTAGAGAGGGGGCGGGCGAGCAGTACTTC
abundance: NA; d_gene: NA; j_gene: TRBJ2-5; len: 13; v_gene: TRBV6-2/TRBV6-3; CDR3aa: CASTKQGGETQYF; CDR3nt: TGTGCCAGCACCAAACAGGGAGGCGAGACCCAGTACTTC
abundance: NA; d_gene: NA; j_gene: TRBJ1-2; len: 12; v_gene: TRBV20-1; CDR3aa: CSAWQGDYGYTF; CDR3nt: TGCAGTGCTTGGCAGGGAGACTATGGCTACACCTTC
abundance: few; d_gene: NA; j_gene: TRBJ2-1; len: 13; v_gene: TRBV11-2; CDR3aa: CASSPIDINEQFF; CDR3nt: TGTGCCAGCAGTCCTATTGACATTAATGAGCAGTTCTTC
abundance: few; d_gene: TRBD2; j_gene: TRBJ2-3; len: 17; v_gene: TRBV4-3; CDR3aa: CASSQVGLAERTDTQYF; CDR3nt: TGCGCCAGCAGCCAAGTTGGACTAGCGGAGCGCACAGATACGCAGTATTTT
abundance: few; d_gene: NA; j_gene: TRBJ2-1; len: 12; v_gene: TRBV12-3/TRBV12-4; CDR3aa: CASTPGSNEQFF; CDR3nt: TGTGCCAGCACCCCGGGAAGCAATGAGCAGTTCTTC
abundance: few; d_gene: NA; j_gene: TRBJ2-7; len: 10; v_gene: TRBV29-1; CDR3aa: CSVLIREQYF; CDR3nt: TGCAGCGTTCTAATTAGGGAGCAGTACTTC
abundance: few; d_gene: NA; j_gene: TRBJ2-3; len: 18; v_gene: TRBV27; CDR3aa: CASSLSPTEESFTDTQYF; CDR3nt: TGTGCCAGCAGTTTAAGTCCGACAGAAGAATCTTTCACAGATACGCAGTATTTT
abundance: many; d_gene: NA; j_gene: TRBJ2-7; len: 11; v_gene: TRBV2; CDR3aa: CASSLGIEQYF; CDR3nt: TGTGCCAGCAGTTTAGGGATCGAGCAGTACTTC
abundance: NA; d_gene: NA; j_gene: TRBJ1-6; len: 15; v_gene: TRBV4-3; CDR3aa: CASSQDGRVNSPLHF; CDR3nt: TGCGCCAGCAGCCAAGATGGCAGAGTAAATTCACCCCTCCACTTT
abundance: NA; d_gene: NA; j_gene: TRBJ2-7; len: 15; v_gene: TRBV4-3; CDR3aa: CASSQGRQPSYEQYF; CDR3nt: TGCGCCAGCAGCCAAGGCCGACAGCCCTCCTACGAGCAGTACTTC
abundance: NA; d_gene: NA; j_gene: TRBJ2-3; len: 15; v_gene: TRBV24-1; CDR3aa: CATSDLIGGPDTQYF; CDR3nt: TGTGCCACCAGTGATTTGATCGGGGGGCCCGATACGCAGTATTTT
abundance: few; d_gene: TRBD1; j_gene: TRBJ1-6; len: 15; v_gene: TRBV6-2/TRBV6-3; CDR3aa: CASSYGQDLGSPLHF; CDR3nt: TGTGCCAGCAGTTACGGACAGGATCTAGGTTCACCCCTCCACTTT
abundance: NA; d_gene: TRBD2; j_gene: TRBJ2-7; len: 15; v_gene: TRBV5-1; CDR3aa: CASSFTGGTSYEQYF; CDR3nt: TGCGCCAGCAGCTTTACGGGGGGGACCTCCTACGAGCAGTACTTC
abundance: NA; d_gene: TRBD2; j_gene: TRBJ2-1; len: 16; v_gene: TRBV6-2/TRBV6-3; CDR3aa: CASSSSGTSLYNEQFF; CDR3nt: TGTGCCAGCAGCTCTTCCGGGACTAGCCTTTACAATGAGCAGTTCTTC
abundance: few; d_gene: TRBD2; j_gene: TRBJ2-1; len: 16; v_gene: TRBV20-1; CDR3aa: CSAAGTSGADSNEQFF; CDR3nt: TGCAGTGCCGCCGGGACTAGCGGGGCGGACAGCAATGAGCAGTTCTTC
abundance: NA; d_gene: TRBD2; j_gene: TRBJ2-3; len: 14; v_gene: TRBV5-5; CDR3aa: CASTPGLVEDTQYF; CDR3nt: TGTGCCAGCACTCCGGGACTAGTAGAAGATACGCAGTATTTT
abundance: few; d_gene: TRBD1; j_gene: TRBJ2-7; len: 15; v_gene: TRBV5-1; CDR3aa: CASSAAGTGTHEQYF; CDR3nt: TGCGCCAGCAGCGCCGCCGGGACAGGGACCCACGAGCAGTACTTC
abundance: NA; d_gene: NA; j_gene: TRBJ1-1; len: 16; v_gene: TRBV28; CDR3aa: CASSFREGPRVTEAFF; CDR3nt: TGTGCCAGCAGTTTCCGGGAGGGGCCGAGGGTCACTGAAGCTTTCTTT
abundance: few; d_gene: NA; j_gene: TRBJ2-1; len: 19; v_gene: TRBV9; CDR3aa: CASSVGRTQFRLSYNEQFF; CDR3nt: TGTGCCAGCAGCGTAGGTAGAACACAATTCAGACTAAGCTACAATGAGCAGTTCTTC
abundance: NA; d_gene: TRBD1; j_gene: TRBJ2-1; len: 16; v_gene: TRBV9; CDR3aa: CASSVGDRGGYNEQFF; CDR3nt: TGTGCCAGCAGCGTAGGCGACAGGGGCGGGTACAATGAGCAGTTCTTC
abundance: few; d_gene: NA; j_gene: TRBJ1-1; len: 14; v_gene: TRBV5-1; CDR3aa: CASSVGRYNTEAFF; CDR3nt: TGCGCCAGCAGCGTCGGGAGGTATAACACTGAAGCTTTCTTT
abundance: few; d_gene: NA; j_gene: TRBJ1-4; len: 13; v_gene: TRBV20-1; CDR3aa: CSARDRLSEKLFF; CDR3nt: TGCAGTGCTAGAGACAGGTTGTCCGAAAAACTGTTTTTT
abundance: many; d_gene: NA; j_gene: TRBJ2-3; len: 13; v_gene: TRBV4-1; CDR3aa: CASSDRHPDTQYF; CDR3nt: TGCGCCAGCAGCGACAGACACCCGGATACGCAGTATTTT
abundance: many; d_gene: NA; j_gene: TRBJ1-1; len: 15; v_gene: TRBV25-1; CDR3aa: CASSEYPGGWTEAFF; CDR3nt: TGTGCCAGCAGTGAATACCCCGGGGGGTGGACTGAAGCTTTCTTT
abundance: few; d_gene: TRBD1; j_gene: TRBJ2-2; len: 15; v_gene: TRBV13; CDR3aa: CASSPDRGVGGELFF; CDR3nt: TGTGCCAGCAGCCCAGACAGGGGCGTAGGCGGGGAGCTGTTTTTT
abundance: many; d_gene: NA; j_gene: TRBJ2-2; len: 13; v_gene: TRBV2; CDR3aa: CASSGFRTGELFF; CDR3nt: TGTGCCAGCAGTGGGTTCCGCACCGGGGAGCTGTTTTTT
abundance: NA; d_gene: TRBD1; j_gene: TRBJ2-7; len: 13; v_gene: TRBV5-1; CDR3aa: CASKTGVSYEQYF; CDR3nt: TGCGCCAGCAAGACAGGGGTGTCCTACGAGCAGTACTTC
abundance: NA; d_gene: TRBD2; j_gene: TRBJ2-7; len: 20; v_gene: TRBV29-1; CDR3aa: CSVEDRGSRLAGEDPYEQYF; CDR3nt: TGCAGCGTTGAAGATCGAGGCTCGCGGCTAGCGGGGGAGGACCCCTACGAGCAGTACTTC
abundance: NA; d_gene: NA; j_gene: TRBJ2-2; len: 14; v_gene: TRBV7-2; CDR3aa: CASSYIYNTGELFF; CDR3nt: TGTGCCAGCAGCTACATTTATAACACCGGGGAGCTGTTTTTT
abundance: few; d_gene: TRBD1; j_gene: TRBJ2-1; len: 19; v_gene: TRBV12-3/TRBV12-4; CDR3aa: CASSLLFGSGTGAWNEQFF; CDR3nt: TGTGCCAGCAGTTTATTATTTGGGAGCGGGACAGGGGCTTGGAATGAGCAGTTCTTC
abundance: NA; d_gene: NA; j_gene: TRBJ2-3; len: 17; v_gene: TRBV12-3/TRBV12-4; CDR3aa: CASSFPPVSGHTDTQYF; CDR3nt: TGTGCCAGCAGTTTTCCCCCAGTTAGCGGCCACACAGATACGCAGTATTTT
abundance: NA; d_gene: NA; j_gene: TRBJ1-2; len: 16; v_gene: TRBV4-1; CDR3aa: CASSLLGGLWANGYTF; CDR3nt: TGCGCCAGCAGCCTTTTAGGGGGGTTATGGGCGAATGGCTACACCTTC
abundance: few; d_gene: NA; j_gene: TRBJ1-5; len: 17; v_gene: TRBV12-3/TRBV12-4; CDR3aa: CASSPADRTYGNQPQHF; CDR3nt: TGTGCCAGCAGTCCCGCTGACAGGACCTATGGCAATCAGCCCCAGCATTTT
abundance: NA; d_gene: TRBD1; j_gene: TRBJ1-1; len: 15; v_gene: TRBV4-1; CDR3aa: CASSQGLTGLTEAFF; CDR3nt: TGCGCCAGCAGCCAAGGCCTGACAGGGCTTACTGAAGCTTTCTTT
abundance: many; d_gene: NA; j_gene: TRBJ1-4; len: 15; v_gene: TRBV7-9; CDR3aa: CASSLGTGNNEKLFF; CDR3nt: TGTGCCAGCAGCTTAGGTACAGGGAATAATGAAAAACTGTTTTTT
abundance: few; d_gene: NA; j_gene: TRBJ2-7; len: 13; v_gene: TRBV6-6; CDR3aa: CASSYRSNYEQYF; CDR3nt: TGTGCCAGCAGTTACAGGTCTAACTACGAGCAGTACTTC
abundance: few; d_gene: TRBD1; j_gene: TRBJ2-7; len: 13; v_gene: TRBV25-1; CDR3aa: CASSAQGVYEQYF; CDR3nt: TGTGCCAGCAGTGCGCAGGGGGTGTACGAGCAGTACTTC
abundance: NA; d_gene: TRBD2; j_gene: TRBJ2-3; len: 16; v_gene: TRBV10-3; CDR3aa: CAISEYPSGMTDTQYF; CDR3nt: TGTGCCATCAGTGAGTACCCTAGCGGGATGACAGATACGCAGTATTTT
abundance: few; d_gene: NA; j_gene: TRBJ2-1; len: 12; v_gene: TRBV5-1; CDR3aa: CASSMGGNEQFF; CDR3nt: TGCGCCAGCAGTATGGGGGGAAATGAGCAGTTCTTC
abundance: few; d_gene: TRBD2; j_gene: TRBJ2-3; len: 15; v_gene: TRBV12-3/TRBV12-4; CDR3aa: CANHLAGDITDTQYF; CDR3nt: TGTGCCAATCACCTAGCGGGGGACATCACAGATACGCAGTATTTT
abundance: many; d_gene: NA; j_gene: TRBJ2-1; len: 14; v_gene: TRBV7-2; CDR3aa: CASSLESRGTEQFF; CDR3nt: TGTGCCAGCAGCTTAGAGTCTCGCGGTACGGAGCAGTTCTTC